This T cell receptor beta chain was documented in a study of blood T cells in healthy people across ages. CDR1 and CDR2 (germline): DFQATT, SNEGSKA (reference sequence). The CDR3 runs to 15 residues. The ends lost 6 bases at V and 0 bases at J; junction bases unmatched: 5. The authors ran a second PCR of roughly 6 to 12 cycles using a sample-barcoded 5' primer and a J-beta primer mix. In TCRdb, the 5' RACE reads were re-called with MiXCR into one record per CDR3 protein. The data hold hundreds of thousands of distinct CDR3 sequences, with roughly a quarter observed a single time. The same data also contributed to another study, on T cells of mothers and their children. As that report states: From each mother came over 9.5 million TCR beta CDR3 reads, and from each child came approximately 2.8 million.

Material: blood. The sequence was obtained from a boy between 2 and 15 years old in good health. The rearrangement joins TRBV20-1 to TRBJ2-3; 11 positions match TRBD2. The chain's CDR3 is CSAARLAGSTDTQYF. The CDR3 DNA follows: TGCAGTGCCGCCAGACTAGCGGGAAGCACAGATACGCAGTATTTT.